Shown below are 32 T cell receptor beta chains from a single sample sequenced in a study of liver allograft versus peripheral blood T cells. For the study at large: What was compared were the T cell receptor repertoires in transplanted livers and those in the peripheral blood of recipients.

TCRdb used MiXCR to reprocess the reads, holding one entry per CDR3 protein. The sample includes some 16,000 distinct CDR3 sequences, 22% seen only once; the top ten take more than 9.5%. All receptors come from a human patient who had a liver transplant. Certain T cells may be donor cells from the graft.

This clonotype has at least ten counts. V gene TRBV19 combines with J gene TRBJ1-2; 9 bases match TRBD1. This CDR3 has 15 amino acids. Trimming removed 6 bases from V and 6 bases from J; junction bases left unmatched: 11. Germline CDR1 LNHDA, CDR2 SQIVND (reference sequence). The CDR3, as DNA: TGTGCCAGTAGGAATCCGGGACAGGGTATCCATGGCTACACCTTC. Its protein product is CASRNPGQGIHGYTF. Full variable domain (outside the CDR3, taken from reference TRBV19 and TRBJ1-2): DGGITQSPKYLFRKEGQNVTLSCEQNLNHDAMYWYRQDPGQGLRLIYYSQIVNDFQKGDIAEGYSVSREKKESFPLTVTSAQKNPTAFYLCASRNPGQGIHGYTFGSGTRLTVV.

This chain connects TRBV7-2 to TRBJ2-4; D is unclear. This CDR3 has 16 amino acids. Germline lookup yields CDR1 SGHTA and CDR2 FQGNSA. V lost 4 bases to trimming and J lost 0 bases, with 13 bases between them. This CDR3 reads CASSSSSLLAKNIQYF. The CDR3, as DNA: TGTGCCAGCAGCTCGTCTTCTCTACTAGCCAAAAACATTCAGTACTTC.

The chain links TRBV20-1 to TRBJ2-3; 7 bases align to TRBD2. CDR3 length equals 13 residues. The J segment lost 7 bases and the V segment lost 2 bases, leaving 6 bases of the junction unmatched. Germline V CDR1 and CDR2: DFQATT, SNEGSKA (reference sequence). Here the CDR3 DNA reads TGCAGTGCTAGATGGGTCGGGGGGAATACGCAGTATTTT. This sequence encodes CSARWVGGNTQYF.

This clonotype was seen at least ten times. This chain links TRBV27 with TRBJ1-1; 7 nucleotides line up with TRBD1. The CDR3 has 15 residues. Germline trimming cut 5 bases from V and 4 bases from J; bases unmatched to any gene: 10. Per germline, CDR1 MNHEY and CDR2 SMNVEV (reference sequence). The CDR3 spells CASSKAGTDATEAFF. The CDR3 bases are TGTGCCAGCAGTAAAGCCGGGACAGACGCCACTGAAGCTTTCTTT.

On this clonotype itself: Being one base from a much bigger clone, this may be a read error. The gene calls are TRBV18 and TRBJ2-7; D is undetermined. The CDR3 consists of 13 residues. Germline CDR1 is KGHSH and CDR2 is LQKENI. V was shortened by 4 bases and J by 4 bases, with 11 bases between the two germline ends. The CDR3 spells CASSQLVSYEQYF. As DNA, the CDR3 is TGTGCCAGCTCACAACTCGTCAGTTACGAGCAGTACTTC.

This sequence joins TRBV7-9 and TRBJ1-1; D remains unclear. This CDR3 has 15 amino acids. Germline V gives CDR1 SEHNR, CDR2 FQNEAQ (reference sequence). Deletions cut 5 bases from V and 1 base from J, with 14 bases between. CDR3: CASSPPGARNTEAFF. CDR3 nucleotide sequence: TGTGCCAGCAGCCCCCCGGGAGCTAGGAACACTGAAGCTTTCTTT.

V is TRBV11-2 and J is TRBJ2-7; D might be TRBD1 (5 bases). V lost 2 bases to trimming and J lost 3 bases, with 17 bases between them. Germline-derived CDR1 and CDR2 are SGHAT and FQNNGV. The length of the CDR3 is 16 residues. CDR3 DNA sequence: TGTGCCAGCAGCTTAAGCGATTTCCTACAGGTCTACGAGCAGTACTTC. Its protein product is CASSLSDFLQVYEQYF.

This clonotype was counted a few times. The V gene is TRBV24-1, the J gene TRBJ1-2; no definite D call. This CDR3 is 12 amino acids long. Trimming shortened V by 5 bases and J by 2 bases, and 5 bases separated the two germline ends. Germline V gives CDR1 KGHDR, CDR2 SFDVKD. As DNA, the CDR3 is TGTGCCACCAGTGCCGGGAACTATGGCTACACCTTC. It is translated as CATSAGNYGYTF.

This clonotype was recorded many times. The chain links TRBV11-2 to TRBJ2-1; D possibly matches TRBD1 or TRBD2 (5 bases each). CDR3 size: 15 residues. Trimming removed 1 base from V and 6 bases from J, with 13 bases in between. Germline CDR1 reads SGHAT; CDR2 reads FQNNGV. CDR3 in amino acids: CASSLVVGASNEQFF. CDR3 DNA: TGTGCCAGCAGCTTAGTTGTCGGGGCCTCCAATGAGCAGTTCTTC.

This clonotype was seen only a few times. The chain joins TRBV6-2 or TRBV6-3 to TRBJ2-3, with D unresolved. Trimming pared 5 bases from V and 8 bases from J, leaving 11 bases between. The CDR3 runs to 12 residues. Germline V CDR1 and CDR2: MNHEY, SVGEGT. CDR3 amino acids: CASSPRGGTQYF. The DNA of the CDR3 is TGTGCCAGCAGTCCCCGCGGCGGTACGCAGTATTTT.

The rearrangement uses TRBV6-5 and TRBJ1-2; no firm D call. Germline CDR1 MNHEY, CDR2 SVGAGI. CDR3 length: 15 residues. V was cut by 6 bases and J by 0 bases, with 14 bases left in between. CDR3 region: CASRGRQPANYGYTF. CDR3 coding DNA: TGTGCCAGCAGGGGCCGCCAGCCAGCTAACTATGGCTACACCTTC.

The chain couples TRBV11-1 to TRBJ2-5; D is possibly TRBD1 (6 bases). This CDR3 is 14 amino acids long. Trimming shortened V by 5 bases and J by 5 bases, and 15 bases separated the two germline ends. The germline gives CDR1 SGHAT, CDR2 FQDESV (reference sequence). The CDR3, as DNA: TGTGCCAGCAGCCCGGGGAACCAGGGGGAGACCCAGTACTTC. The encoded protein is CASSPGNQGETQYF.

Ten or more counts support this clonotype. The V and J genes are TRBV29-1 and TRBJ2-5; D gene ambiguous. V was cut by 7 bases and J by 5 bases, with 14 bases left in between. Germline V gives CDR1 SQVTM, CDR2 ANQGSEA. CDR3 size: 12 residues. The CDR3 nucleotides read TGCAGCGCCGGACGGGTGGTGGAGACCCAGTACTTC. This codes for CSAGRVVETQYF.

This rearrangement joins TRBV6-5 to TRBJ1-1; D is ambiguous. The CDR3 is 14 amino acids. Trimming took 3 bases from V and 4 from J, leaving 12 bases between them. Germline CDR1 MNHEY, CDR2 SVGAGI. The CDR3 protein is CASSYDRKVTEAFF. CDR3 nucleotides: TGTGCCAGCAGTTATGACCGGAAAGTCACTGAAGCTTTCTTT.

This clonotype was seen only once. The rearrangement links TRBV7-2 to TRBJ2-7, with 7 bases that match TRBD2. CDR3 length: 16 amino acids. The V segment lost 4 bases and the J segment 6 bases; nucleotides outside the gene matches: 15. CDR1 is SGHTA and CDR2 is FQGNSA in the germline V gene. For the CDR3, the DNA is TGTGCCAGCAGCTCCAGACTGCGCGGGAGCGCGGGCGAGCAGTACTTC. Its translation: CASSSRLRGSAGEQYF.

In this sample, this clonotype turned up a few times. The chain recombines TRBV6-1 with TRBJ1-4, with 11 bases lining up with TRBD1. V lost 9 bases, J lost 3 bases, and 21 bases stayed unmatched. Germline CDR1 and CDR2: MNHNS and SASEGT. The CDR3 has 20 amino acids. The CDR3 bases are TGTGCCAGTGGGACAGGGGGGCGGAGTGGGTCTAGTGGGTCTAATGAAAAACTGTTTTTT. It translates to CASGTGGRSGSSGSNEKLFF.

The chain recombines TRBV14 with TRBJ1-6; the D is unclear. With 0 bases removed from V and 0 bases from J, the gap between germline ends came to 9 bases. CDR3 size: 17 residues. Germline-derived CDR1 and CDR2 are SGHDN and FVKESK. CDR3 sequence: CASSQDRRSSYNSPLHF. In DNA, the CDR3 is TGTGCCAGCAGCCAAGATCGGAGAAGCTCCTATAATTCACCCCTCCACTTT.

This clonotype was detected many times. The rearrangement links TRBV27 to TRBJ1-2; 8 bases match TRBD1. The V segment lost 6 bases and the J segment 2 bases; nucleotides outside the gene matches: 14. The CDR3 sequence is 17 residues long. CDR1 MNHEY and CDR2 SMNVEV come from the germline V gene (reference sequence). CDR3 DNA: TGTGCCAGCAGCACGATACTTCAGGGGGCAGGGAACTATGGCTACACCTTC. Its translation: CASSTILQGAGNYGYTF.

Ten or more counts support this clonotype. The chain couples TRBV24-1 to TRBJ2-5; no clear D. Germline CDR1 reads KGHDR; CDR2 reads SFDVKD. V was shortened by 5 bases and J by 4 bases, with 7 bases between the two germline ends. This CDR3 spans 12 amino acids. The CDR3 region is CATSGNAETQYF. CDR3 sequence (DNA): TGTGCCACCAGTGGAAACGCAGAGACCCAGTACTTC.

This clonotype has a handful of counts. The J gene is TRBJ1-3, the V gene TRBV6-6, with 7 bases that match TRBD1. Trimming took 7 bases from V and 4 from J; bases not matched to a gene: 10. This CDR3 spans 15 amino acids. Looked up from germline, CDR1 is MNHNY and CDR2 is SVGAGI (reference sequence). The CDR3 nucleotides are TGTGCCAGCACCGACGGGACAGTAAAAGGAAACACCATATATTTT. Translating it yields CASTDGTVKGNTIYF.

The chain joins TRBV5-1 to TRBJ2-7, with D perhaps matching TRBD1 or TRBD2 (5 bases each). The CDR3 sequence is 15 residues long. The V and J ends lost 4 bases and 5 bases respectively, with 19 bases between them. Per germline, CDR1 SGHRS and CDR2 YFSETQ. CDR3 loop: CASSVSTYLGDEQYF. Here the CDR3 DNA reads TGCGCCAGCAGCGTATCGACCTACCTGGGGGACGAGCAGTACTTC. Supplemented by reference TRBV5-1 and TRBJ2-7, the full variable domain reads KAGVTQTPRYLIKTRGQQVTLSCSPISGHRSVSWYQQTPGQGLQFLFEYFSETQRNKGNFPGRFSGRQFSNSRSEMNVSTLELGDSALYLCASSVSTYLGDEQYFGPGTRLTVT.

This sequence joins TRBV11-2 and TRBJ2-3; 13 bases map to TRBD2. V lost 4 bases to trimming and J lost 3 bases; unmatched junction nucleotides: 4. The germline gives CDR1 SGHAT, CDR2 FQNNGV. This CDR3 region has 16 residues. CDR3 sequence reads: CASSSRLAGGTDTQYF. CDR3 in DNA: TGTGCCAGCAGCTCCCGACTAGCGGGGGGTACAGATACGCAGTATTTT. The full variable domain, rest sourced from reference TRBV11-2 and TRBJ2-3, is EAGVAQSPRYKIIEKRQSVAFWCNPISGHATLYWYQQILGQGPKLLIQFQNNGVVDDSQLPKDRFSAERLKGVDSTLKIQPAKLEDSAVYLCASSSRLAGGTDTQYFGPGTRLTVL.

The genes are TRBV10-3 and TRBJ2-7; the match to TRBD1 covers 8 bases. The length of the CDR3 is 16 residues. Germline loops: CDR1 ENHRY, CDR2 SYGVKD. J was trimmed by 0 bases and V by 9 bases; bases with no gene match: 13. CDR3 region: CAIRIRTGSDSYEQYF. For the CDR3, the DNA is TGTGCCATACGTATACGGACAGGGAGCGACTCCTACGAGCAGTACTTC.

The rearrangement joins TRBV28 to TRBJ1-5; 9 nucleotides line up with TRBD1. This CDR3 has 13 amino acids. The germline V gene has CDR1 MDHEN and CDR2 SYDVKM. V dropped 6 bases and J dropped 5; count of bases not matched to a gene: 2. The CDR3 DNA reads TGTGCCAGCAGACAGGGGGCGGATCAGCCCCAGCATTTT. Translating it yields CASRQGADQPQHF.

The chain recombines TRBV20-1 with TRBJ1-2; TRBD1 is a possible D gene (5 bases). From germline, CDR1 is DFQATT and CDR2 SNEGSKA (reference sequence). The ends were cut back, 0 bases at V and 7 bases at J, with 12 bases in the middle. The CDR3 has 13 residues. The CDR3 DNA sequence: TGCAGTGCTAGAGATCGAGGGGATTCTGGCTACACCTTC. Protein product: CSARDRGDSGYTF.

This clonotype came up a few times. This sequence joins TRBV5-4 and TRBJ2-2; TRBD1 matches 11 bases. This CDR3 has 14 amino acids. CDR1 SGHNT and CDR2 YYREEE come from the germline V gene (reference sequence). Trimming removed 4 bases from V and 6 bases from J; junction bases left unmatched: 2. DNA of the CDR3: TGTGCCAGCAGCCAGGGACAGGGGGCCGGGGAGCTGTTTTTT. Residues: CASSQGQGAGELFF.

The table lists this clonotype with a few counts. V is TRBV27 and J is TRBJ2-3, with D tentatively TRBD2 (6 bases). The CDR3 has 16 residues. Between the trimmed V and J ends, which lost 8 bases and 1 base, there was a span of 19 bases. In germline, CDR1 is MNHEY, CDR2 SMNVEV (reference sequence). The DNA for the CDR3 is TGTGCCAGCCGTCAACGATGGGGGGAACGCACAGATACGCAGTATTTT. It codes for CASRQRWGERTDTQYF.

The gene calls are TRBV7-2 and TRBJ1-1; D is undetermined. Trimming cost V 8 bases and J 5 bases, with 15 bases left between them. The germline V gene encodes CDR1 SGHTA and CDR2 FQGNSA. The CDR3 has 13 amino acids. CDR3 in amino acids: CASGVHQRTEAFF. The CDR3 DNA is TGTGCCAGCGGGGTTCATCAGCGGACTGAAGCTTTCTTT.

This clonotype was recorded many times. This rearrangement joins TRBV7-9 to TRBJ1-3; no firm D call. Germline assignment: CDR1 SEHNR and CDR2 FQNEAQ (reference sequence). CDR3 length equals 16 residues. Trimming shortened V by 1 base and J by 0 bases, and 10 bases separated the two germline ends. Here the CDR3 reads CASSLVRTSSGNTIYF. The CDR3 nucleotides are TGTGCCAGCAGCTTAGTCAGGACGAGCTCTGGAAACACCATATATTTT.

The chain carries TRBV28 and TRBJ2-2; D is uncertain. CDR1 and CDR2 (germline): MDHEN, SYDVKM. The ends were cut back, 2 bases at V and 2 bases at J, with 6 bases in the middle. This CDR3 spans 14 amino acids. The CDR3 coding sequence is TGTGCCAGCAGTTTACCCAGTAACACCGGGGAGCTGTTTTTT. Translating it yields CASSLPSNTGELFF.

This clonotype was seen just once. The chain couples TRBV7-3 to TRBJ2-1; 10 positions match TRBD2. V was pared by 5 bases and J by 3 bases, with 4 bases of the junction left unmatched. The CDR3 is 15 amino acids. Germline V gene data show CDR1 as SGHTA and CDR2 as FQGTGA. The CDR3 sequence is CASSPGTSVYNEQFF. DNA of the CDR3: TGTGCCAGCAGCCCCGGGACTAGCGTCTACAATGAGCAGTTCTTC.

The chain employs TRBV20-1 and TRBJ1-1; 8 bases align to TRBD1. This CDR3 has 15 amino acids. Germline CDR1 is DFQATT and CDR2 is SNEGSKA (reference sequence). V shed 0 bases and J 4 bases; nucleotides not matched to a gene: 7. CDR3 bases: TGCAGTGCTAGAGATCGGACAGGGCCTAGCACTGAAGCTTTCTTT. This translates into CSARDRTGPSTEAFF.